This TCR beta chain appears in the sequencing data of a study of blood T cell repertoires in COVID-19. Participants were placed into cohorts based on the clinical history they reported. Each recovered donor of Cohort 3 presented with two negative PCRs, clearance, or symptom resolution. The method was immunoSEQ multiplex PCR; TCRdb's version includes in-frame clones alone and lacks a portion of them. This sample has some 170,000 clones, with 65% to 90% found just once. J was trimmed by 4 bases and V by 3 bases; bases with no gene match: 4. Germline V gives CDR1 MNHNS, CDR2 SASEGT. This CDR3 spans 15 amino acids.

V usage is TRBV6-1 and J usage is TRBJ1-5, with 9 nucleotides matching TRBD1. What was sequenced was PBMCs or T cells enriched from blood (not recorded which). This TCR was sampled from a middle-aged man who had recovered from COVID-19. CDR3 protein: CASSEGQGPNQPQHF. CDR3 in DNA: TGTGCCAGCAGTGAGGGACAGGGCCCGAATCAGCCCCAGCATTTT.